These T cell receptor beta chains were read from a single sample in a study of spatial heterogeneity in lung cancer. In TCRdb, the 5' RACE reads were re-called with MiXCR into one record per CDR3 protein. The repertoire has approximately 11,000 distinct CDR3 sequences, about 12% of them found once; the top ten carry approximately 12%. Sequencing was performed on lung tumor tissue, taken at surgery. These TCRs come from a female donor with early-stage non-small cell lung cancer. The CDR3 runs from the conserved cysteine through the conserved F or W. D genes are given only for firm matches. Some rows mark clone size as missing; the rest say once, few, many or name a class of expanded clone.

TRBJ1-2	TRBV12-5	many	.	TGTGCTAGTGGCCCCGGACATTCCAACTATGGCTACACCTTC	CASGPGHSNYGYTF
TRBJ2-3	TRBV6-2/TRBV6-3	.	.	TGTGCCAGCGTAGGAGCCCTCGCAGATACGCAGTATTTT	CASVGALADTQYF
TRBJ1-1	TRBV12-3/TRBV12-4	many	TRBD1	TGTGCCAGCAGCCGGTCAGGGGGGAACACTGAAGCTTTCTTT	CASSRSGGNTEAFF
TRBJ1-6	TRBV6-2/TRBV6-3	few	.	TGTGCCAGCAGGACCTCTTTGGGGGCCCTCCACTTT	CASRTSLGALHF
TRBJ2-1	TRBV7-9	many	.	TGTGCCAGCAGCTACACGTCCTACAATGAGCAGTTCTTC	CASSYTSYNEQFF
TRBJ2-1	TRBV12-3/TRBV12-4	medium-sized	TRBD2	TGTGCCAGCAGTAGCGGGAGGGCCCACAATGAGCAGTTCTTC	CASSSGRAHNEQFF
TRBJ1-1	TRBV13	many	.	TGTGCCAGCAGCTTAGCCCTGGGCAGCAACACTGAAGCTTTCTTT	CASSLALGSNTEAFF
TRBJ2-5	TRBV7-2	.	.	TGTGCCAGCAGCTTAGGCGCGAGACAAGAGACCCAGTACTTC	CASSLGARQETQYF
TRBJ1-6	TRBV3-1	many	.	TGTGCCAGCAGCCCCGCTGAGGGTTGGAATTCACCCCTCCACTTT	CASSPAEGWNSPLHF
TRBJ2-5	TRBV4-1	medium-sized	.	TGCGCCAGCAGCCAGCCCGGGACTCAAGAGACCCAGTACTTC	CASSQPGTQETQYF
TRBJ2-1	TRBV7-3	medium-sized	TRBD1	TGTGCCAGCAGTTTGGTCCCGGGACAGCCCGACAATGAGCAGTTCTTC	CASSLVPGQPDNEQFF
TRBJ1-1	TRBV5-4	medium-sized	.	TGTGCCAGCAGCTTGTGGGGCTCGAGGACTGAAGCTTTCTTT	CASSLWGSRTEAFF
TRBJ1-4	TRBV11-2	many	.	TGTGCCAGCAGCCCCAGTGGGGGGAGTCAGGAAAAACTGTTTTTT	CASSPSGGSQEKLFF
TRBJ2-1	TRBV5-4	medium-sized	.	TGTGCCAGCAGCTTGGCCAGTGAGCAGTTCTTC	CASSLASEQFF
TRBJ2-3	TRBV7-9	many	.	TGTGCCAGCAGCTTAACGGGGGTTGCCGATACGCAGTATTTT	CASSLTGVADTQYF
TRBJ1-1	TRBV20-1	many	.	TGCAGTGCTAGATCCCCCATGGCGGGGTACACTGAAGCTTTCTTT	CSARSPMAGYTEAFF
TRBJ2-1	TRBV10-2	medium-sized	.	TGCGCCAGCAGTTTAAATGGGGCCCATGAGCAGTTCTTC	CASSLNGAHEQFF
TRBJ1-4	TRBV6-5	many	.	TGTGCCAGCAGGGATTTCGGGGGGAGGCGTGAAAAACTGTTTTTT	CASRDFGGRREKLFF
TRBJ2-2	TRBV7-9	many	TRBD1	TGTGCGTCACAGGGGACCGGGGAGCTGTTTTTT	CASQGTGELFF
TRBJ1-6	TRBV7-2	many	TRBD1	TGTGCCAGCAGCTCGAATTCAGGGGGCTTGACCCATTCACCCCTCCACTTT	CASSSNSGGLTHSPLHF
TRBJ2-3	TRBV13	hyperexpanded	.	TGTGCCAGCAGTCCATCATTATCCACAGATACGCAGTATTTT	CASSPSLSTDTQYF
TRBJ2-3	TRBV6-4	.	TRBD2	TGTGCCAGCAGTGTGGGTCTAGCGGGAGCAGATACGCAGTATTTT	CASSVGLAGADTQYF
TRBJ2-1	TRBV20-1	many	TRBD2	TGCAGTGCTGAATATTTAGCGGGGGGTATCAATGAGCAGTTCTTC	CSAEYLAGGINEQFF
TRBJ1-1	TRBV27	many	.	TGTGCCAGCAGGCCCGCGGCTATAACTGAAGCTTTCTTT	CASRPAAITEAFF
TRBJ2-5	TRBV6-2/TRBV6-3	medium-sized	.	TGTGCCAGCAGTTACGAAGAGACCCAGTACTTC	CASSYEETQYF
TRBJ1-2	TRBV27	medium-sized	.	TGTGCCAGCAGCACGTCTCCACTGAACTATGGCTACACCTTC	CASSTSPLNYGYTF
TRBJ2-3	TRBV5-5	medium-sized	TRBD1	TGTGCCAGCAGCCCTGACAGGGGGCATTCAGATACGCAGTATTTT	CASSPDRGHSDTQYF
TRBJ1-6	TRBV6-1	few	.	TGTGCCAGCAGCCTAGGGGTAGATAATTCACCCCTCCACTTT	CASSLGVDNSPLHF
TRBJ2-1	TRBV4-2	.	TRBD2	TGTGCCAGCAGCCAAGACAGCCGACTAGCGGACTTCTACAATGAGCAGTTCTTC	CASSQDSRLADFYNEQFF
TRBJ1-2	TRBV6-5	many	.	TGTGCCAGCAGTTACGGGGTAACTTATGGCTACACCTTC	CASSYGVTYGYTF
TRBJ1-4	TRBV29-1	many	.	TGCAGCGTTGGAACAGGGACCATGAATGAAAAACTGTTTTTT	CSVGTGTMNEKLFF
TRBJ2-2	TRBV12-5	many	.	TGTGCTAGTGGTAAAGAAAACACCGGGGAGCTGTTTTTT	CASGKENTGELFF
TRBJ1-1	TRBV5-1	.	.	TGCGCCAGCAGCCCGTCTATGAACACTGAAGCTTTCTTT	CASSPSMNTEAFF
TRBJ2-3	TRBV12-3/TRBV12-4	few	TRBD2	TGTGCCAGCAGCCAGACTAGCGGGGGGGCCGTTACGCAGTATTTT	CASSQTSGGAVTQYF
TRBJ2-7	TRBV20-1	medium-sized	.	TGCAGTGCCTCCACAGGGTTCGAGCAGTACTTC	CSASTGFEQYF
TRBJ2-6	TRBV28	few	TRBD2	TGTGCCAGCAGTTTGACTAGCTCCTACTCTGGGGCCAACGTCCTGACTTTC	CASSLTSSYSGANVLTF
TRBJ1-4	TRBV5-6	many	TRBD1	TGTGCCAGCAGCCGAACCGGGACAGGGGGAAAACTGTTTTTT	CASSRTGTGGKLFF
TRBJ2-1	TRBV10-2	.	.	TGCACCAGCAGTGAGGTCCCGCGCAATGAGCAGTTCTTC	CTSSEVPRNEQFF
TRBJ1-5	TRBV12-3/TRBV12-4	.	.	TGTGCCAGCAGACTGACGGCGAATCAGCCCCAGCATTTT	CASRLTANQPQHF